This T cell receptor beta chain was profiled in a study of T cell changes during pregnancy in multiple sclerosis. The data were produced by immunoSEQ multiplex PCR, yet TCRdb's version contains in-frame clones alone and is incomplete. The repertoire includes about 73,000 clones, approximately 92% of them detected once, and about 2.8% sits in the top ten. Germline CDR1 and CDR2: MNHNY and SVGAGI (reference sequence). The V end lost 4 bases, the J end lost 1 base, and 10 bases lay between the germline ends. The CDR3 is made up of 14 amino acids. This specimen consisted of peripheral blood, obtained in the third trimester of pregnancy. This receptor was obtained from a female donor in good health, enrolled as a control in a pregnancy study. The chain carries TRBV6-6 and TRBJ1-1, with a possible D match to TRBD1 (5 bases). The CDR3 region has the DNA TGTGCCAGCAGTTTTTCGGACAAGAACACTGAAGCTTTCTTT. Its protein product is CASSFSDKNTEAFF.